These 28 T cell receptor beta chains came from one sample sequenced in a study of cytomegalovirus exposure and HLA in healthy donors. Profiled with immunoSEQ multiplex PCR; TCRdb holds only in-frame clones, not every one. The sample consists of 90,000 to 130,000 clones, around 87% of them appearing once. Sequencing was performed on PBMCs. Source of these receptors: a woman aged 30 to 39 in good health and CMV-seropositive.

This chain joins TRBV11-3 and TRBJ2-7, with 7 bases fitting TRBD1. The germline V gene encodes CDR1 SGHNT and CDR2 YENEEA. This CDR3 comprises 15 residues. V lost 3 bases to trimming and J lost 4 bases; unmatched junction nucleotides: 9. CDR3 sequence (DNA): TGTGCCAGCAGCTTTGAGGGACAGAGTCGTTACGAGCAGTACTTC. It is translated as CASSFEGQSRYEQYF.

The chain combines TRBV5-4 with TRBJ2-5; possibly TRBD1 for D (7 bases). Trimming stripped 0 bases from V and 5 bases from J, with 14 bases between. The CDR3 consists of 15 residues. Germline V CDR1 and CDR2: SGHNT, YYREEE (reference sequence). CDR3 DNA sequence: TGTGCCAGCAGCTTGGAAGGAGGGGGCGGGGAGACCCAGTACTTC. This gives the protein CASSLEGGGGETQYF.

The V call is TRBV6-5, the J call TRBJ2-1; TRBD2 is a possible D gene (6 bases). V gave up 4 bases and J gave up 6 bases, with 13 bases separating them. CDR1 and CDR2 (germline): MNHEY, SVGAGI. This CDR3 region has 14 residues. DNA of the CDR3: TGTGCCAGCAGTTTGGGGGGTCTGAGCAATGAGCAGTTCTTC. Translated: CASSLGGLSNEQFF.

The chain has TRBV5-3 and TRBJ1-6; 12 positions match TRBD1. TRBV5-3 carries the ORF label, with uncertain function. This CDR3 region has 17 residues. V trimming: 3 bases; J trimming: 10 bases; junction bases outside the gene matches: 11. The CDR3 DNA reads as TGTGCCAGAAGCTCTCCGGGACAGGGGGCGATAAGCTCACCCCTCCACTTT. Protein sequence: CARSSPGQGAISSPLHF.

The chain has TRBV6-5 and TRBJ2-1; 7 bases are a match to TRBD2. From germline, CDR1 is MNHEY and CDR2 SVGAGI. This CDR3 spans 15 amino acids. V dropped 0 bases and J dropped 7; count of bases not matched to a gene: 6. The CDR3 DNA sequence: TGTGCCAGCAGTTACTCGGGAGGGCCGGGGAATGAGCAGTTCTTC. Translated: CASSYSGGPGNEQFF.

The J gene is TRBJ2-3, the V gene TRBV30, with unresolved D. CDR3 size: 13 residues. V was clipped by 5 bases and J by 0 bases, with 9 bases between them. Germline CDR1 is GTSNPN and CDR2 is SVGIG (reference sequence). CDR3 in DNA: TGTGCCTGGTCGTTAGCTAGCACAGATACGCAGTATTTT. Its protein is CAWSLASTDTQYF.

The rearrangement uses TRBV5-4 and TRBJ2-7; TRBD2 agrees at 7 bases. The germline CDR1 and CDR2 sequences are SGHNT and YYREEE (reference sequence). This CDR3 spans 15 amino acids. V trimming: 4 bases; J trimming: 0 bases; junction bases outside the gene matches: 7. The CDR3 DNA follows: TGTGCCAGCAGCCCGGGGGGACTTACCTCCTACGAGCAGTACTTC. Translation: CASSPGGLTSYEQYF.

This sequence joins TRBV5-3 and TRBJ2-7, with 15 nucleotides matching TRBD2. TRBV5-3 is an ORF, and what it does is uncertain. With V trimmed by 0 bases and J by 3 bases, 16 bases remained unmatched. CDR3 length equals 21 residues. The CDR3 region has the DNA TGTGCCAGAAGCTTGGGGACTAGCGGGAGGGCCGATTCTCCTCCTGACTACGAGCAGTACTTC. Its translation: CARSLGTSGRADSPPDYEQYF.

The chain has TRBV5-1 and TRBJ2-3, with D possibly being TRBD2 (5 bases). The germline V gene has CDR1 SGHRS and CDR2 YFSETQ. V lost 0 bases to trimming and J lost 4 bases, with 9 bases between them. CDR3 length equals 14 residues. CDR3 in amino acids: CASSLGGSADTQYF. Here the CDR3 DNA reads TGCGCCAGCAGCTTGGGGGGTAGCGCAGATACGCAGTATTTT.

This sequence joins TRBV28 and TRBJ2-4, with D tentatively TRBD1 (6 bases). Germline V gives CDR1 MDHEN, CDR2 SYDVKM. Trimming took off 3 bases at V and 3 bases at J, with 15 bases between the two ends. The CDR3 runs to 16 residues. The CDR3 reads CASSLGAVTYKNIQYF. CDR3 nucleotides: TGTGCCAGCAGTTTGGGGGCAGTTACGTACAAAAACATTCAGTACTTC.

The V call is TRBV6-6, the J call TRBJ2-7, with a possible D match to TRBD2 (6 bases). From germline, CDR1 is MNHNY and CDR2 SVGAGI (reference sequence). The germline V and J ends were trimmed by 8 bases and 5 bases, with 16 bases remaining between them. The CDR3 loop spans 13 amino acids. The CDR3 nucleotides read TGTGCCAGCGGCGAGGGGAGGAGGAACGAGCAGTACTTC. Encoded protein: CASGEGRRNEQYF.

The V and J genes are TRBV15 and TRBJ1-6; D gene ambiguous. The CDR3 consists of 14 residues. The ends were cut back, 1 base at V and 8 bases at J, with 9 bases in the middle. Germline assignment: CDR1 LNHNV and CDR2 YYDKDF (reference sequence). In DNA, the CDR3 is TGTGCCACCAGCAGAGGAGGGTTCGATTCACCCCTCCACTTT. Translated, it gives CATSRGGFDSPLHF.

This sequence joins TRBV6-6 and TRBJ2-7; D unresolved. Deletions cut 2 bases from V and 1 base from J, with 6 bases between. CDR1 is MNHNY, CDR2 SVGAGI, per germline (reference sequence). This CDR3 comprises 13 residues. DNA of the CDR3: TGTGCCAGCAGTTACGAGGTTTCCTACGAGCAGTACTTC. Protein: CASSYEVSYEQYF.

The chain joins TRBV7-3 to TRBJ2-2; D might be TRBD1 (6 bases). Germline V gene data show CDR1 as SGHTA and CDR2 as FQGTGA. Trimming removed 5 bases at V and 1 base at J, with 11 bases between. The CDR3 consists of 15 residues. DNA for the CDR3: TGTGCCAGCAGCCCCAGGGGCCGGAACACCGGGGAGCTGTTTTTT. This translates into CASSPRGRNTGELFF.

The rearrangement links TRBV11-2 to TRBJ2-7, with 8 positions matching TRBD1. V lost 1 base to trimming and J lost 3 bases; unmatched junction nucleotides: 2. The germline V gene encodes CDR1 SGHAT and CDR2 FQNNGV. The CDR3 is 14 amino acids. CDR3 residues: CASSLGQGFYEQYF. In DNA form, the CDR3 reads TGTGCCAGCAGCTTAGGACAGGGGTTCTACGAGCAGTACTTC. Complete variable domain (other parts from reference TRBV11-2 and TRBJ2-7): EAGVAQSPRYKIIEKRQSVAFWCNPISGHATLYWYQQILGQGPKLLIQFQNNGVVDDSQLPKDRFSAERLKGVDSTLKIQPAKLEDSAVYLCASSLGQGFYEQYFGPGTRLTVT.

The CDR3 sequence is CASTQNPGTNYGYTF. In DNA form, the CDR3 reads TGTGCCAGCACCCAGAACCCGGGGACTAACTATGGCTACACCTTC. The J gene is TRBJ1-2, the V gene TRBV27; D is uncertain. This CDR3 region has 15 residues. Germline V CDR1 and CDR2: MNHEY, SMNVEV (reference sequence). Between the trimmed V and J ends, which lost 7 bases and 0 bases, there was a span of 15 bases.

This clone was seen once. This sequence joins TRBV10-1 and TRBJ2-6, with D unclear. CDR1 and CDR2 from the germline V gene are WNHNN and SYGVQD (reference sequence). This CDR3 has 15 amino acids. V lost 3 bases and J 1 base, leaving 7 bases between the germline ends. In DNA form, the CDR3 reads TGCGCCAGCAGTGACGCCGGGTCTGGGGCCAACGTCCTGACTTTC. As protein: CASSDAGSGANVLTF.

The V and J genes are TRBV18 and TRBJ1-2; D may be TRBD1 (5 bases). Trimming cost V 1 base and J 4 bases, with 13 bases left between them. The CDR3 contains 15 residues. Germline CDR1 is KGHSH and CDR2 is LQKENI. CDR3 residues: CASSPLQEGLYGYTF. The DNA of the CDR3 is TGTGCCAGCTCACCACTACAGGAGGGGCTCTATGGCTACACCTTC.

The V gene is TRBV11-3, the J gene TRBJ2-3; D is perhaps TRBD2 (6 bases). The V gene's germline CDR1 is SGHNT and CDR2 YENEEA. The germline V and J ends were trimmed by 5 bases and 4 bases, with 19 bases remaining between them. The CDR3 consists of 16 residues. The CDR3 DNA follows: TGTGCCAGCAGCCACTACCCCGGAGGGACGCCAGATACGCAGTATTTT. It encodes CASSHYPGGTPDTQYF.

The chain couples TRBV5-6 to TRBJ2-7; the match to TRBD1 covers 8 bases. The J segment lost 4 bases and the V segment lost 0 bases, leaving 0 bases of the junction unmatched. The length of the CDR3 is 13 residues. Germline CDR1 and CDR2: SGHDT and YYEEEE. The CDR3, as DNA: TGTGCCAGCAGCTTGGACAGGGGGTACGAGCAGTACTTC. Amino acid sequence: CASSLDRGYEQYF.

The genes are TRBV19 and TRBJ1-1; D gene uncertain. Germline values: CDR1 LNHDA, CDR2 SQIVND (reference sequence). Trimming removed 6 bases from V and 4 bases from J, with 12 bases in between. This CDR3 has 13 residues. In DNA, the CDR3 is TGTGCCAGTAGAAAGCGAGGGAGCACTGAAGCTTTCTTT. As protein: CASRKRGSTEAFF.

CDR3 DNA sequence: TGTGCCTGGAGTGTAGGTGGGGCCTACACCCAAGAGACCCAGTACTTC. Translation gives CAWSVGGAYTQETQYF. The chain joins TRBV30 to TRBJ2-5; D perhaps matches TRBD1 (5 bases). Between the trimmed V and J ends, which lost 0 bases and 1 base, there was a span of 15 bases. This CDR3 is built from 16 residues. Germline CDR1 GTSNPN, CDR2 SVGIG (reference sequence).

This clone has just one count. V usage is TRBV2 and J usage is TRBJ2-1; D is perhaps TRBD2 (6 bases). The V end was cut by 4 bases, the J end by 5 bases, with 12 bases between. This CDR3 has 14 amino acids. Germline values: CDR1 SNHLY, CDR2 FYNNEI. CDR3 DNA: TGTGCCAGCAGTGGGGACTCACTAAACAATGAGCAGTTCTTC. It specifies CASSGDSLNNEQFF.

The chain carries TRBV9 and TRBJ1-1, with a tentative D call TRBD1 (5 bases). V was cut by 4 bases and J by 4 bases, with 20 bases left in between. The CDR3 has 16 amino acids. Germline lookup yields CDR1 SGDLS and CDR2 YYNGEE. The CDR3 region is CASSTGWDGGATEAFF. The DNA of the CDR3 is TGTGCCAGCAGCACTGGATGGGACGGCGGGGCCACTGAAGCTTTCTTT.

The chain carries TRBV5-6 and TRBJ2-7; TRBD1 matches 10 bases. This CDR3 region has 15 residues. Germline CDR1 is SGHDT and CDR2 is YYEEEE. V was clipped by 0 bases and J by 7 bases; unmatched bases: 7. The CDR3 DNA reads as TGTGCCAGCAGCTTGGTAGGGACAGGGGCCCGTGAGCAGTACTTC. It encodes CASSLVGTGAREQYF.

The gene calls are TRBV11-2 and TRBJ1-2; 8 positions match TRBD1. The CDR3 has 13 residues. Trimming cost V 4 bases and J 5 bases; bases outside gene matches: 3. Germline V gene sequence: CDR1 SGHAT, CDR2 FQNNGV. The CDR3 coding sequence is TGTGCCAGCAGCTCCGGACAGGGATATGGCTACACCTTC. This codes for CASSSGQGYGYTF.

The CDR3 here is CASSLLPAGNEQFF. Here the CDR3 DNA reads TGTGCCAGCAGCTTGCTACCGGCGGGGAATGAGCAGTTCTTC. This chain joins TRBV5-6 and TRBJ2-1; D is possibly TRBD2 (6 bases). Germline V CDR1 and CDR2: SGHDT, YYEEEE. The CDR3 is 14 amino acids. Trimming removed 1 base from V and 7 bases from J, with 12 bases in between.

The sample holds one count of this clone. The chain's CDR3 is CASSEGTGRYNEQFF. The CDR3 coding sequence is TGCGCCAGCAGCGAAGGGACAGGGCGCTACAATGAGCAGTTCTTC. This chain links TRBV5-1 with TRBJ2-1; 9 bases are a match to TRBD1. Trimming took 4 bases from V and 3 from J; bases not matched to a gene: 5. Per germline, CDR1 SGHRS and CDR2 YFSETQ. The CDR3 consists of 15 residues.